This T cell receptor beta chain was identified in a study of early T cells in non-severe SARS-CoV-2 infection. About the study: Sequencing input comprised bulk RNA from unsorted whole blood; chain pairing was not available.

This clonotype was detected only a few times. Its antigen remains unidentified. Study observations and caveats: Sequences matched to VDJdb favored anti-spike CD8 responses, while private and CD4 specificities were missed.

From the 5' RACE reads, TCRdb called clonotypes with MiXCR, one entry per CDR3 protein. The table shows around 47,000 distinct CDR3 sequences, with 9.5% to 13% occurring only once. Sequences were obtained from whole blood. This TCR was recovered from an adult who was a healthcare worker with PCR-confirmed SARS-CoV-2 infection or an uninfected control (not recorded which).

In DNA form, the CDR3 reads TGTGCCAGCAGTTTCGGCTACATGAACACTGAAGCTTTCTTT. Encoded protein: CASSFGYMNTEAFF. J is TRBJ1-1 and V is TRBV12-3 or TRBV12-4; no definite D call. V was cut by 3 bases and J by 0 bases, with 8 bases left in between. The CDR3 totals 14 residues.